The 14 T cell receptor beta chains listed next were all sequenced from one sample in a study of beta chain features in type 1 diabetes. As every portion of the isolated RNA was reverse transcribed, the sequencing read expressed TCRB transcripts. Assay used: immunoSEQ multiplex PCR; TCRdb lists only in-frame clones, some missing. The table includes around 450,000 clones, roughly 11% detected once. The source material was naive CD4+ T cells from blood. These receptors originate from a woman aged 18-29 years in good health.

The gene calls are TRBV7-9 and TRBJ1-4; D call uncertain. Per the germline V gene, CDR1 is SEHNR and CDR2 is FQNEAQ (reference sequence). Trimming pared 0 bases from V and 8 bases from J, leaving 4 bases between. This CDR3 contains 12 residues. CDR3 in DNA: TGTGCCAGCAGCTTAGCTCGCGAAAAACTGTTTTTT. Amino acids: CASSLAREKLFF. The variable domain in full, completed from reference TRBV7-9 and TRBJ1-4, reads DTGVSQNPRHKITKRGQNVTFRCDPISEHNRLYWYRQTLGQGPEFLTYFQNEAQLEKSRLLSDRFSAERPKGSFSTLEIQRTEQGDSAMYLCASSLAREKLFFGSGTQLSVL.

The chain joins TRBV7-6 to TRBJ2-7; 9 bases line up with TRBD2. Trimming cost V 5 bases and J 5 bases; bases outside gene matches: 10. The CDR3 is 15 amino acids. The V gene's germline CDR1 is SGHVS and CDR2 FNYEAQ. The chain's CDR3 is CASSPRSGGPDEQYF. In DNA, the CDR3 is TGTGCCAGCAGCCCGAGAAGCGGGGGGCCCGACGAGCAGTACTTC.

This clone came up a few times. The chain combines TRBV4-1 with TRBJ2-1; 8 bases line up with TRBD2. The germline V gene encodes CDR1 MGHRA and CDR2 YSYEKL. Unmatched junction bases numbered 4, after V lost 1 base and J lost 5 bases. The CDR3 loop spans 15 amino acids. CDR3 residues: CASSQGTSRNNEQFF. The CDR3 DNA sequence: TGCGCCAGCAGCCAAGGGACTAGCAGGAACAATGAGCAGTTCTTC.

This clone has a handful of counts. The chain combines TRBV2 with TRBJ2-2, with D possibly TRBD1 on 6 matching bases. The CDR3 has 14 amino acids. V lost 6 bases, J lost 6 bases, and 14 bases lay in between. CDR1 SNHLY and CDR2 FYNNEI come from the germline V gene. CDR3 DNA: TGTGCCAGCAGAAATACAGGGTCCTCCGGGGAGCTGTTTTTT. Protein product: CASRNTGSSGELFF.

The rearrangement joins TRBV11-1 to TRBJ2-1; D is possibly TRBD2 (5 bases). CDR3 length equals 16 residues. The germline CDR1 and CDR2 sequences are SGHAT and FQDESV (reference sequence). V lost 2 bases, J lost 4 bases, and 15 bases lay in between. This CDR3 reads CASSLSRENPYNEQFF. In DNA form, the CDR3 reads TGTGCCAGCAGCTTATCACGGGAAAATCCTTACAATGAGCAGTTCTTC. Together with reference TRBV11-1 and TRBJ2-1, the CDR3 gives the full variable domain: EAEVAQSPRYKITEKSQAVAFWCDPISGHATLYWYRQILGQGPELLVQFQDESVVDDSQLPKDRFSAERLKGVDSTLKIQPAELGDSAMYLCASSLSRENPYNEQFFGPGTRLTVL.

This clone was counted only a few times. The chain is built from TRBV4-1 and TRBJ1-2, with D unclear. With 8 bases removed from V and 1 base from J, the gap between germline ends came to 17 bases. CDR1 MGHRA and CDR2 YSYEKL come from the germline V gene. The CDR3 is 15 residues long. The CDR3 protein is CASRPSGVYNYGYTF. In nucleotides, the CDR3 is TGCGCCAGCCGACCCTCCGGGGTCTATAACTATGGCTACACCTTC.

The table lists this clone with a few counts. This chain links TRBV4-1 with TRBJ2-4, with 7 bases that match TRBD1. V shed 5 bases, J shed 6 bases, and the junction held 19 bases outside the gene matches. The CDR3 runs to 18 residues. In germline, CDR1 is MGHRA, CDR2 YSYEKL. CDR3 in amino acids: CASSFWTGSKYGINIQYF. The CDR3 nucleotides are TGCGCCAGCAGCTTTTGGACAGGATCGAAGTACGGGATAAACATTCAGTACTTC.

In its sample, this clone was seen a few times. V usage is TRBV29-1 and J usage is TRBJ2-3; D might be TRBD1 or TRBD2, each matching 5 bases. V was clipped by 4 bases and J by 1 base, with 15 bases between them. The CDR3 sequence is 15 residues long. Germline loops: CDR1 SQVTM, CDR2 ANQGSEA. CDR3 DNA sequence: TGCAGCGTTGGGGACCAATCCGTCGGCACAGATACGCAGTATTTT. Translated, it gives CSVGDQSVGTDTQYF.

This chain joins TRBV25-1 and TRBJ1-1; D remains ambiguous. V was shortened by 3 bases and J by 4 bases, with 18 bases between the two germline ends. This CDR3 region has 16 residues. Germline assignment: CDR1 MGHDK and CDR2 SYGVNS. DNA for the CDR3: TGTGCCAGCAGTGACCTCGGGAGCCTCCCAGGCACTGAAGCTTTCTTT. This translates into CASSDLGSLPGTEAFF.

The V gene is TRBV5-4, the J gene TRBJ2-2; possible D gene TRBD2, 5 bases. This CDR3 is built from 14 residues. Between the trimmed V and J ends, which lost 4 bases and 4 bases, there was a span of 11 bases. From germline, CDR1 is SGHNT and CDR2 YYREEE (reference sequence). DNA for the CDR3: TGTGCCAGCAGCCGAGACGGAGGCACCGGGGAGCTGTTTTTT. The encoded protein is CASSRDGGTGELFF.

The rearrangement links TRBV6-1 to TRBJ2-5, with D perhaps matching TRBD2 (6 bases). Trimming removed 4 bases from V and 5 bases from J, with 14 bases in between. This CDR3 region has 14 residues. In germline, CDR1 is MNHNS, CDR2 SASEGT. As DNA, the CDR3 is TGTGCCAGCAGTGGAGGAGGCGGGAAGGAGACCCAGTACTTC. Translated: CASSGGGGKETQYF.

This clone showed up just a few times. The rearrangement uses TRBV29-1 and TRBJ1-2, with no clear D. The CDR3 spans 11 residues. Germline lookup yields CDR1 SQVTM and CDR2 ANQGSEA. V was trimmed by 5 bases and J by 1 base, leaving 5 bases between them. CDR3 loop: CSVPRNYGYTF. The CDR3 DNA sequence: TGCAGCGTTCCCCGTAACTATGGCTACACCTTC.

This clone has only a few counts. The V and J genes are TRBV28 and TRBJ2-7, with 7 bases fitting TRBD1. The germline CDR1 and CDR2 sequences are MDHEN and SYDVKM. The trim removed 4 bases at V and 3 bases at J, leaving 9 bases unmatched. The CDR3 runs to 15 residues. The CDR3 spells CASSSPPQGDYEQYF. CDR3 nucleotides: TGTGCCAGCAGTTCCCCTCCCCAGGGGGACTACGAGCAGTACTTC.

This clone was counted a few times. V usage is TRBV7-2 and J usage is TRBJ2-3, with 7 positions matching TRBD2. CDR1 and CDR2 from the germline V gene are SGHTA and FQGNSA. The V segment lost 5 bases and the J segment 5 bases; nucleotides outside the gene matches: 7. The CDR3 contains 14 residues. The CDR3 reads CASSPGIAGDTQYF. The CDR3 coding sequence is TGTGCCAGCAGCCCCGGAATAGCGGGAGATACGCAGTATTTT.